Listed below are T cell receptor beta chains from one sample, sequenced in a study of T cells in Graves' hyperthyroidism and ophthalmopathy. TCRdb processed the multiplex PCR reads anew with MiXCR; each CDR3 protein has one entry. The table shows over 150,000 distinct CDR3 sequences, with around 17% occurring only once. Sequencing was performed on blood. These receptor sequences come from a woman in her fifties or sixties with Graves' hyperthyroidism. Each CDR3 is given with its conserved first and last residue. The order of the fields is J gene, V gene, CDR3 protein.

>TRBJ1-4|TRBV7-2
CASSRGGGAEKLFF
>TRBJ2-5|TRBV5-1
CASSLAPGQGTAKTQYF
>TRBJ2-7|TRBV13
CASSLKGQTRSHEQYF
>TRBJ1-2|TRBV7-3
CASSYQGNHGYTF
>TRBJ2-3|TRBV20-1
CSAPGLAGTDTQYF
>TRBJ2-1|TRBV19
CASIRAGTSLGEQFF
>TRBJ1-1|TRBV29-1
CSVIEFPNTEAFF
>TRBJ2-1|TRBV24-1
CATSDLGTSGGASYNEQFF
>TRBJ2-1|TRBV7-2
CASSLTSGRGEFF
>TRBJ2-1|TRBV24-1
CATSDSRTYNEQFF
>TRBJ1-1|TRBV12-3/TRBV12-4
CASSLLGQTEAFF
>TRBJ2-1|TRBV7-9
CASSPGLGNYNEQFF
>TRBJ2-3|TRBV12-3/TRBV12-4
CASSLTKSTDTQYF
>TRBJ1-2|TRBV19
CASSPQGGSYGYTF
>TRBJ2-1|TRBV5-1
CASSSVGSEDNEQFF
>TRBJ1-5|TRBV5-5
CASSLEDGDQPQHF
>TRBJ2-1|TRBV20-1
CSAKTIALNEQFF
>TRBJ2-7|TRBV28
CASSLFQRYEQYF
>TRBJ2-1|TRBV6-4
CASSDSPSTYNEQFF
>TRBJ2-3|TRBV20-1
CSARDLEGAFLTDTQYF
>TRBJ1-1|TRBV19
CASSIRGSSTEAFF
>TRBJ1-1|TRBV7-6
CASSSEPTEAFF
>TRBJ2-5|TRBV6-1
CASSPTTGETQYF
>TRBJ1-5|TRBV3-1
CASSQAGGGNQPQHF
>TRBJ1-1|TRBV6-1
CASSRTWGNTEAFF
>TRBJ2-3|TRBV7-9
CASSFLAGNTDTQYF
>TRBJ2-7|TRBV4-1
CASSRLADSYEQYF
>TRBJ2-4|TRBV28
CASSSVGNYENIQYF
>TRBJ1-6|TRBV30
CAWLRDRAYPLHF
>TRBJ2-3|TRBV11-3
CASSLNEQAKAQYF
>TRBJ1-2|TRBV6-1
CANERGQGMGGYTF
>TRBJ1-1|TRBV20-1
CSASYRGDTEAFF
>TRBJ2-1|TRBV19
CASGSQGREQFF
>TRBJ2-3|TRBV20-1
CSASGLAGGSDTQYF
>TRBJ1-2|TRBV27
CASSLRDRGYGYTF
>TRBJ2-7|TRBV3-1
CASSQGSNSGLAETYEQYF
>TRBJ2-3|TRBV12-3/TRBV12-4
CASSLLTLTDTQYF
>TRBJ2-1|TRBV12-3/TRBV12-4
CASSRWTSGSIYNEQFF
>TRBJ2-6|TRBV27
CASSPIRDSEKGANVLTF
>TRBJ2-1|TRBV11-3
CASSLMASGEQFF
>TRBJ2-1|TRBV12-5
CASGLWGNNEQFF
>TRBJ1-3|TRBV2
CASSPTESGNTIYF
>TRBJ1-5|TRBV15
CATSSGKGQGRQPQHF
>TRBJ2-1|TRBV7-8
CASSFRQARGYNEQFF
>TRBJ2-4|TRBV7-2
CASSYGALGYIQYF
>TRBJ1-1|TRBV13
CASSLGQFAEAFF
>TRBJ2-7|TRBV11-1
CASSPRATYEQYF
>TRBJ1-2|TRBV7-9
CASSQGHYGYTF
>TRBJ2-7|TRBV6-2/TRBV6-3
CASSTSGQSYEQYF
>TRBJ2-7|TRBV28
CASSLGGIGSYEQYF
>TRBJ2-6|TRBV6-1
CASTSSSSGANVLTF
>TRBJ2-1|TRBV12-3/TRBV12-4
CASSLTSFGPYHEQFF
>TRBJ2-1|TRBV5-1
CASSLAESGRYNEQFF